Listed here are 30 T cell receptor beta chains from one sample, sequenced in a study of blood T cell repertoires in COVID-19. The table came from immunoSEQ multiplex PCR; TCRdb's copy has only in-frame clones and leaves some out. The sample has about 45,000 clones, about three quarters seen once. Sequencing used peripheral blood. These receptors were taken from a woman between 65 and 79 years old with acute or convalescent COVID-19.

This clone appeared a few times. V and J are TRBV15 and TRBJ1-4; a weak D match, TRBD1 (5 bases). This CDR3 is 14 amino acids long. The V gene lost 3 bases and the J gene lost 4 bases, with 9 bases spanning the gap. In germline, CDR1 is LNHNV, CDR2 YYDKDF (reference sequence). The chain's CDR3 is CATSRRQINEKLFF. The CDR3 DNA reads TGTGCCACCAGCAGGCGACAGATTAATGAAAAACTGTTTTTT.

The V and J genes are TRBV6-2 or TRBV6-3 and TRBJ2-1; 7 nucleotides line up with TRBD2. The ends lost 2 bases at V and 2 bases at J; junction bases unmatched: 3. The germline CDR1 and CDR2 sequences are MNHEY and SVGEGT. This CDR3 region has 15 residues. CDR3 bases: TGTGCCAGCAGTTACGCGGCGGGGGCCTACAATGAGCAGTTCTTC. Translation gives CASSYAAGAYNEQFF.

This clone was picked up one time. The chain recombines TRBV18 with TRBJ2-6, with 7 bases lining up with TRBD1. Losses at the gene ends were 3 bases for V and 0 bases for J; bases not matched to a gene: 8. The CDR3 covers 18 residues. Germline CDR1 reads KGHSH; CDR2 reads LQKENI. The CDR3 DNA sequence: TGTGCCAGCTCACCCCGACAGGGTGGGGGCTCTGGGGCCAACGTCCTGACTTTC. This translates into CASSPRQGGGSGANVLTF.

The rearrangement uses TRBV4-2 and TRBJ2-7; D is ambiguous. The germline CDR1 and CDR2 sequences are LGHNA and YNFKEQ. V dropped 0 bases and J dropped 5 bases, with 8 bases sitting between them. The CDR3 loop spans 13 amino acids. As DNA, the CDR3 is TGTGCCAGCAGCCAAGAGATAGTCGACGAGCAGTACTTC. This translates into CASSQEIVDEQYF.

The rearrangement uses TRBV6-1 and TRBJ1-2; 9 bases map to TRBD1. Germline CDR1 MNHNS, CDR2 SASEGT. V was clipped by 0 bases and J by 7 bases; unmatched bases: 9. The CDR3 covers 16 residues. CDR3 loop: CASSEATGQGLGGYTF. DNA of the CDR3: TGTGCCAGCAGTGAAGCTACCGGACAGGGGTTAGGTGGCTACACCTTC.

The V call is TRBV30, the J call TRBJ2-5; possibly TRBD2 for D (6 bases). The CDR3 spans 13 residues. Germline V gives CDR1 GTSNPN, CDR2 SVGIG (reference sequence). V was shortened by 0 bases and J by 4 bases, with 9 bases between the two germline ends. The CDR3 reads CAWSVVGGETQYF. The CDR3 nucleotides are TGTGCCTGGAGTGTAGTGGGGGGAGAGACCCAGTACTTC. Based on the CDR3 plus reference TRBV30 and TRBJ2-5, the full variable domain is SQTIHQWPATLVQPVGSPLSLECTVEGTSNPNLYWYRQAAGRGLQLLFYSVGIGQISSEVPQNLSASRPQDRQFILSSKKLLLSDSGFYLCAWSVVGGETQYFGPGTRLLVL.

The J gene is TRBJ2-7, the V gene TRBV5-1, with 9 bases identical to TRBD1. Germline V lookup: CDR1 SGHRS, CDR2 YFSETQ. With V trimmed by 1 base and J by 3 bases, 5 bases remained unmatched. This CDR3 is built from 15 residues. The CDR3 sequence: CASSLSTGGIYEQYF. As DNA, the CDR3 is TGCGCCAGCAGCTTGAGTACAGGGGGCATCTACGAGCAGTACTTC. Based on the CDR3 plus reference TRBV5-1 and TRBJ2-7, the full variable domain is KAGVTQTPRYLIKTRGQQVTLSCSPISGHRSVSWYQQTPGQGLQFLFEYFSETQRNKGNFPGRFSGRQFSNSRSEMNVSTLELGDSALYLCASSLSTGGIYEQYFGPGTRLTVT.

The genes are TRBV19 and TRBJ1-2; 7 bases fit TRBD1. V was pared by 8 bases and J by 3 bases, with 18 bases of the junction left unmatched. This CDR3 is built from 17 residues. Germline values: CDR1 LNHDA, CDR2 SQIVND (reference sequence). The CDR3 DNA sequence: TGTGCCAGTTGGGCCCCGGACAGGCCGCGGGCGGACTATGGCTACACCTTC. Translating gives CASWAPDRPRADYGYTF.

Only a few counts were recorded for this clone. The J gene is TRBJ1-1, the V gene TRBV3-1 (or the pseudogene TRBV3-2); D not certain. V was trimmed by 4 bases and J by 6 bases, leaving 18 bases between them. The CDR3 loop spans 15 amino acids. Per the germline V gene, CDR1 is LGHDT and CDR2 is YNNKEL (reference sequence). The CDR3 loop is CASSLRGSYAAEAFF. The CDR3 nucleotides read TGTGCCAGCAGCCTCCGAGGGTCTTACGCCGCTGAAGCTTTCTTT.

This chain connects TRBV2 to TRBJ1-2, with TRBD1 identical over 9 bases. The CDR3 has 13 amino acids. Unmatched junction bases numbered 4, after V lost 3 bases and J lost 8 bases. CDR1 and CDR2 from the germline V gene are SNHLY and FYNNEI. The CDR3 DNA follows: TGTGCCAGCAGTGAGGGGGACAGGGTGGGCTACACCTTC. Its translation is CASSEGDRVGYTF.

This clone was recorded once. The chain has TRBV4-3 and TRBJ2-7; TRBD1 is a possible D gene (6 bases). Deletions cut 0 bases from V and 3 bases from J, with 15 bases between. The germline CDR1 and CDR2 sequences are LGHNA and YSLEER. The CDR3 has 16 amino acids. The CDR3 reads CASSQDIGDTGYEQYF. In nucleotides, the CDR3 is TGCGCCAGCAGCCAAGATATAGGGGACACGGGCTACGAGCAGTACTTC.

J is TRBJ2-1 and V is TRBV7-6; TRBD2 matches at 9 bases. V lost 1 base, J lost 4 bases, and 11 bases stayed unmatched. The CDR3 has 18 residues. Germline V lookup: CDR1 SGHVS, CDR2 FNYEAQ. The CDR3 DNA reads TGTGCCAGCAGCTTAGGGGATTACGGGACTAGCCCATACAATGAGCAGTTCTTC. Translation: CASSLGDYGTSPYNEQFF.

This chain joins TRBV7-8 and TRBJ2-7; 7 positions agree with TRBD2. This CDR3 spans 15 amino acids. From germline, CDR1 is SGHVS and CDR2 FQNEAQ. The V segment lost 3 bases and the J segment 2 bases; nucleotides outside the gene matches: 7. CDR3 in amino acids: CASSFGRRGTYEQYF. In nucleotides, the CDR3 is TGTGCCAGCAGCTTTGGACGGCGGGGGACCTACGAGCAGTACTTC.

The CDR3 DNA reads as TGTGCCAGCAGTGTAAGTAAGGGGGCTTATCAGCCCCAGCATTTT. Its protein product is CASSVSKGAYQPQHF. The genes are TRBV2 and TRBJ1-5, with 7 bases lining up with TRBD1. V dropped 4 bases and J dropped 5; count of bases not matched to a gene: 8. CDR3 length: 15 amino acids. Per germline, CDR1 SNHLY and CDR2 FYNNEI.

The V gene is TRBV19, the J gene TRBJ1-6; D unresolved. Germline CDR1 reads LNHDA; CDR2 reads SQIVND (reference sequence). Deletions cut 4 bases from V and 9 bases from J, with 10 bases between. The CDR3 spans 13 residues. CDR3: CASSTPGPSPLHF. Here the CDR3 DNA reads TGTGCCAGTAGTACCCCCGGTCCTTCACCCCTCCACTTT.

The V call is TRBV7-2, the J call TRBJ2-5, with 10 bases aligning to TRBD2. The CDR3 consists of 15 residues. Germline lookup yields CDR1 SGHTA and CDR2 FQGNSA. The V gene end was trimmed by 4 bases and the J gene end by 3 bases; junction bases not matched to a gene: 5. The CDR3 DNA sequence: TGTGCCAGCAGCTACGGGACTAGCGAAGAAGAGACCCAGTACTTC. Translated: CASSYGTSEEETQYF.

This clone was recorded only once. This rearrangement joins TRBV5-8 to TRBJ1-2, with no clear D. The germline V gene encodes CDR1 SGHTS and CDR2 YDEGEE. The CDR3 consists of 13 residues. V was trimmed by 5 bases and J by 8 bases, leaving 16 bases between them. CDR3 bases: TGTGCCAGCAGTTTTTACAGTACACCGGGCTACACCTTC. Translating gives CASSFYSTPGYTF.

The chain combines TRBV9 with TRBJ2-7; D gene unclear. This CDR3 is 12 amino acids long. CDR1 is SGDLS and CDR2 is YYNGEE in the germline V gene. Deletions cut 3 bases from V and 1 base from J, with 5 bases between. As DNA, the CDR3 is TGTGCCAGCAGCGGTATATCCTACGAGCAGTACTTC. Translating gives CASSGISYEQYF.

This clone was picked up one time. This rearrangement joins TRBV10-3 to TRBJ1-1, with 9 nucleotides matching TRBD1. V lost 6 bases to trimming and J lost 5 bases; unmatched junction nucleotides: 10. The CDR3 is made up of 15 amino acids. Germline V gene data show CDR1 as ENHRY and CDR2 as SYGVKD. The CDR3, as DNA: TGTGCCATCAGGAAAAGGACAGGGGAGGGTACTGAAGCTTTCTTT. It is translated as CAIRKRTGEGTEAFF.

V and J are TRBV9 and TRBJ1-1; 7 nucleotides line up with TRBD1. CDR1 is SGDLS and CDR2 is YYNGEE in the germline V gene. Unmatched junction bases numbered 1, after V lost 0 bases and J lost 2 bases. The CDR3 totals 14 residues. The DNA of the CDR3 is TGTGCCAGCAGCGTAGACAGGGGAAACACTGAAGCTTTCTTT. It translates to CASSVDRGNTEAFF.

The chain recombines TRBV28 with TRBJ2-7; a possible D gene is TRBD1 (6 bases). Germline CDR1 reads MDHEN; CDR2 reads SYDVKM. The CDR3 totals 13 residues. V was shortened by 7 bases and J by 4 bases, with 14 bases between the two germline ends. The CDR3 nucleotides are TGTGCCAGCACCGCCGGGACAAGATACGAGCAGTACTTC. Its protein product is CASTAGTRYEQYF.

The chain joins TRBV13 to TRBJ2-1; D is possibly TRBD2 (6 bases). This CDR3 has 15 amino acids. Per the germline V gene, CDR1 is PRHDT and CDR2 is FYEKMQ (reference sequence). Trimming took off 5 bases at V and 9 bases at J, with 20 bases between the two ends. The CDR3 sequence is CASSRGLGVLGEQFF. The CDR3 nucleotides are TGTGCCAGCAGCCGGGGGTTGGGTGTCCTTGGTGAGCAGTTCTTC.

This chain's CDR3 is CASSKALGQTNEKLFF. The CDR3 coding sequence is TGTGCCAGCAGCAAAGCGCTCGGACAAACTAATGAAAAACTGTTTTTT. The gene calls are TRBV21-1 and TRBJ1-4; no DNA check was done on the table's D call, TRBD1. TRBV21-1 is annotated as a pseudogene. The CDR3 spans 16 residues.

V and J are TRBV7-2 and TRBJ1-2, with 9 bases lining up with TRBD1. V was pared by 5 bases and J by 2 bases, with 6 bases of the junction left unmatched. The germline CDR1 and CDR2 sequences are SGHTA and FQGNSA. The CDR3 covers 15 residues. CDR3 amino acids: CASSVLGQGNYGYTF. The CDR3 DNA reads TGTGCCAGCAGCGTATTGGGACAGGGAAACTATGGCTACACCTTC. Drawing the rest from reference TRBV7-2 and TRBJ1-2, the complete variable domain is GAGVSQSPSNKVTEKGKDVELRCDPISGHTALYWYRQSLGQGLEFLIYFQGNSAPDKSGLPSDRFSAERTGGSVSTLTIQRTQQEDSAVYLCASSVLGQGNYGYTFGSGTRLTVV.

The V call is TRBV5-6, the J call TRBJ1-6; TRBD1 aligns across 9 bases. Trimming removed 0 bases from V and 7 bases from J; junction bases left unmatched: 11. The germline gives CDR1 SGHDT, CDR2 YYEEEE. This CDR3 spans 18 amino acids. The chain's CDR3 is CASSLERFYRGQNSPLHF. Written as DNA, the CDR3 is TGTGCCAGCAGCTTGGAACGCTTCTACAGGGGGCAAAATTCACCCCTCCACTTT.

The chain is built from TRBV3-1 (or the pseudogene TRBV3-2) and TRBJ1-1, with 7 positions matching TRBD1. Germline CDR1 LGHDT, CDR2 YNNKEL (reference sequence). V was clipped by 5 bases and J by 14 bases; unmatched bases: 26. This CDR3 contains 17 residues. CDR3 nucleotide sequence: TGTGCCAGCAGCTCATCGCACGAGCGAAAGGACAGGACGGGAAGCTTCTTT. Translated: CASSSSHERKDRTGSFF.

The chain recombines TRBV6-5 with TRBJ2-3; D remains ambiguous. This CDR3 contains 15 residues. The V gene's germline CDR1 is MNHEY and CDR2 SVGAGI. The V gene lost 3 bases and the J gene lost 2 bases, with 12 bases spanning the gap. The CDR3 nucleotides are TGTGCCAGCAGTTATAAAGGCGGCCTCACAGATACGCAGTATTTT. This gives the protein CASSYKGGLTDTQYF.

The chain is built from TRBV5-1 and TRBJ2-3; 10 positions match TRBD2. Germline lookup yields CDR1 SGHRS and CDR2 YFSETQ. The ends lost 4 bases at V and 4 bases at J; junction bases unmatched: 9. The CDR3 sequence is 16 residues long. The CDR3 bases are TGCGCCAGCAGCATGTTAGCGGGGGGAGCCGCAGATACGCAGTATTTT. Protein sequence: CASSMLAGGAADTQYF.

The chain uses TRBV7-2 and TRBJ2-7; no definite D call. CDR3 length: 14 residues. V was cut by 1 base and J by 6 bases, with 13 bases left in between. Germline lookup yields CDR1 SGHTA and CDR2 FQGNSA. DNA for the CDR3: TGTGCCAGCAGCTTAGACAGTGTCCCCGGCGAGCAGTACTTC. Protein product: CASSLDSVPGEQYF.

The sample holds a few counts of this clone. The chain combines TRBV6-5 with TRBJ2-1, with TRBD1 matching 10 bases. The germline CDR1 and CDR2 sequences are MNHEY and SVGAGI. The V gene end was trimmed by 8 bases and the J gene end by 5 bases; junction bases not matched to a gene: 9. CDR3 length equals 15 residues. The CDR3 DNA reads as TGTGCCAGCGCGACCGGGACAGGGGTCCACAATGAGCAGTTCTTC. It translates to CASATGTGVHNEQFF.